This T cell receptor beta chain was retrieved from a study of cytomegalovirus exposure and HLA in healthy donors. Study-level results: Prior analysis indicated that the majority of TCR beta V segments exhibited productivity approximately 90% or approximately 30% of the time.

The CDR3 length is 15 residues. In germline, CDR1 is ENHRY, CDR2 SYGVKD. The V gene end was trimmed by 6 bases and the J gene end by 2 bases; junction bases not matched to a gene: 7. Use of 60 Vbeta and 13 Jbeta primers characterized the PCR. Profiled with immunoSEQ multiplex PCR; TCRdb holds only in-frame clones, not every one. The table has over 85,000 clones, around 85% seen once; the top ten hold around 1.9%. Comment on this clone: Its antigen is unknown.

J is TRBJ2-1 and V is TRBV10-3; 7 nucleotides line up with TRBD1. The sequenced material came from PBMCs. The sequence was collected from a man aged 40-49 years in good health and CMV-seronegative. CDR3 DNA: TGTGCCATCAGCCCCTCCGGGACAGCCTACAATGAGCAGTTCTTC. Translating gives CAISPSGTAYNEQFF.